Each of the 8 T cell receptor beta chains below was sequenced from the same sample in a study of cytotoxic CD8 clonotypes in ibrutinib-treated CLL. The repertoire was sequenced with immunoSEQ multiplex PCR; TCRdb's copy has only in-frame clones and lacks some. The sample records fewer than 200,000 clones, under 85% being singletons. Sequencing used PBMCs, obtained after 24 months of ibrutinib treatment. Every receptor here comes from a human donor with chronic lymphocytic leukemia.

The chain combines TRBV28 with TRBJ2-3; 8 positions match TRBD2. Germline V gene sequence: CDR1 MDHEN, CDR2 SYDVKM. V dropped 2 bases and J dropped 3; count of bases not matched to a gene: 4. The length of the CDR3 is 15 residues. CDR3 DNA: TGTGCCAGCAGTTTACGGCGGGAGGCGACAGATACGCAGTATTTT. This gives the protein CASSLRREATDTQYF.

This chain links TRBV19 with TRBJ2-1, with 8 nucleotides matching TRBD1. The CDR3 has 15 residues. Germline CDR1 and CDR2: LNHDA and SQIVND (reference sequence). V dropped 3 bases and J dropped 4; count of bases not matched to a gene: 5. CDR3 amino acids: CASSITTGGYNEQFF. The CDR3 nucleotides are TGTGCCAGTAGTATCACTACAGGGGGTTACAATGAGCAGTTCTTC.

This chain links TRBV29-1 with TRBJ2-1; D is possibly TRBD1 (5 bases). The CDR3 length is 12 residues. Germline V gene sequence: CDR1 SQVTM, CDR2 ANQGSEA. Deletions cut 3 bases from V and 6 bases from J, with 9 bases between. CDR3 sequence (DNA): TGCAGCGTTGAGTGGGGCGTCAATGAGCAGTTCTTC. Amino acid sequence: CSVEWGVNEQFF.

This chain links TRBV28 with TRBJ1-4; D gene ambiguous. The germline V gene encodes CDR1 MDHEN and CDR2 SYDVKM. This CDR3 is built from 16 residues. V was trimmed by 3 bases and J by 5 bases, leaving 16 bases between them. CDR3 coding DNA: TGTGCCAGCAGTTTCGATCGGCCCTTGACGAATGAAAAACTGTTTTTT. Its protein is CASSFDRPLTNEKLFF. Full variable domain (missing parts from reference TRBV28 and TRBJ1-4): DVKVTQSSRYLVKRTGEKVFLECVQDMDHENMFWYRQDPGLGLRLIYFSYDVKMKEKGDIPEGYSVSREKKERFSLILESASTNQTSMYLCASSFDRPLTNEKLFFGSGTQLSVL.

This sequence joins TRBV5-1 and TRBJ2-2; D gene uncertain. V shed 1 base and J shed 5 bases, with 12 bases lying between them. Germline V gene sequence: CDR1 SGHRS, CDR2 YFSETQ. This CDR3 comprises 15 residues. As DNA, the CDR3 is TGCGCCAGCAGCTTGTCCCCGTTGGGTACCGGGGAGCTGTTTTTT. As protein: CASSLSPLGTGELFF.

This clone came up once. Other nucleotide sequences from this sample produce the same CDR3. The chain recombines TRBV18 with TRBJ2-7; 7 bases align to TRBD1. This CDR3 contains 13 residues. The V and J ends lost 1 base and 3 bases, in that order; junction bases with no gene match: 0. From germline, CDR1 is KGHSH and CDR2 LQKENI. The CDR3 sequence: CASSPRQGYEQYF. The DNA for the CDR3 is TGTGCCAGCTCACCACGACAGGGCTACGAGCAGTACTTC. The full variable domain, in which reference TRBV18 and TRBJ2-7 provide the parts outside the CDR3, is NAGVMQNPRHLVRRRGQEARLRCSPMKGHSHVYWYRQLPEEGLKFMVYLQKENIIDESGMPKERFSAEFPKEGPSILRIQQVVRGDSAAYFCASSPRQGYEQYFGPGTRLTVT.

This chain connects TRBV5-4 to TRBJ2-1; D is undetermined. The CDR3 covers 14 residues. From germline, CDR1 is SGHNT and CDR2 YYREEE (reference sequence). The ends were cut back, 1 base at V and 3 bases at J, with 8 bases in the middle. The CDR3 sequence is CASSLNWDYNEQFF. CDR3 in DNA: TGTGCCAGCAGCTTGAATTGGGACTACAATGAGCAGTTCTTC. The full variable domain, completed using reference TRBV5-4 and TRBJ2-1, is ETGVTQSPTHLIKTRGQQVTLRCSSQSGHNTVSWYQQALGQGPQFIFQYYREEENGRGNFPPRFSGLQFPNYSSELNVNALELDDSALYLCASSLNWDYNEQFFGPGTRLTVL.

The chain combines TRBV18 with TRBJ1-3, with D possibly being TRBD1 (6 bases). CDR1 is KGHSH and CDR2 is LQKENI in the germline V gene. The CDR3 extends over 18 amino acids. Between the trimmed V and J ends, which lost 3 bases and 0 bases, there was a span of 18 bases. CDR3: CASSPQDSLFFSGNTIYF. The CDR3 DNA reads as TGTGCCAGCTCACCGCAGGACAGCCTCTTTTTCTCTGGAAACACCATATATTTT. The full variable domain, completed using reference TRBV18 and TRBJ1-3, is NAGVMQNPRHLVRRRGQEARLRCSPMKGHSHVYWYRQLPEEGLKFMVYLQKENIIDESGMPKERFSAEFPKEGPSILRIQQVVRGDSAAYFCASSPQDSLFFSGNTIYFGEGSWLTVV.